This T cell receptor (beta chain) was captured by sequencing in a study of blood T cell repertoires in COVID-19. Study as a whole: COVID-19 samples from acute and convalescent phases originated in the United States, Italy and Spain.

In the source study's methods: Amplifying reference gene primers gave estimates of nucleated cell counts. The protocol was immunoSEQ multiplex PCR, while the TCRdb copy is restricted to in-frame clones and leaves out a portion. V, J and clone size were drawn from that table, and D and trimming were deduced from the DNA. The profile shows about 160,000 clones, more than 75% of them singletons. With V trimmed by 0 bases and J by 13 bases, 11 bases remained unmatched. The CDR3 runs 15 residues. CDR1 is MGHRA and CDR2 is YSYEKL in the germline V gene. Sample: peripheral blood. The receptor comes from a man aged 65-85 years with acute or convalescent COVID-19. The chain combines TRBV4-1 with TRBJ2-3; 9 bases map to TRBD2. The CDR3 here is CASSQDQDSGRSEYF. The DNA for the CDR3 is TGCGCCAGCAGCCAAGATCAGGATAGCGGGAGATCGGAGTATTTT.